The rows below give T cell receptor beta chains drawn from one sample of a study of Ad26.COV2.S vaccination and SARS-CoV-2 variants. Sequenced by immunoSEQ multiplex PCR; TCRdb stores in-frame clones only, minus some. The sample has roughly 390,000 clones; around 85% are singletons. The source material was peripheral blood, sampled in a trial of Ad26.COV2.S vaccine versus placebo. Every receptor here comes from a person aged 18-60 years who received the Ad26.COV2.S COVID-19 vaccine or a placebo. Both conserved end residues are part of each CDR3. Each record gives: J gene, clone size, D gene, V gene, CDR3 DNA, CDR3 protein. D genes are given only for firm matches. Expanded clones get a size class; other rows say once, few or many, or leave the size out.

J: TRBJ2-1; size: few; D: TRBD1; V: TRBV7-6; DNA: TGTGCCAGCAGCTTAGGGGACAGGGCCTACAATGAGCAGTTCTTC; CDR3: CASSLGDRAYNEQFF
J: TRBJ1-2; size: NA; D: NA; V: TRBV13; DNA: TGTGCCAGCAGCTTGGGGGGCGGGTCGGGTGGCTACACCTTC; CDR3: CASSLGGGSGGYTF
J: TRBJ2-7; size: NA; D: TRBD2; V: TRBV19; DNA: TGTGCCAGTAGGGGAAGCGGGGGGGCTGGCGAGCAGTACTTC; CDR3: CASRGSGGAGEQYF
J: TRBJ1-1; size: NA; D: NA; V: TRBV6-2/TRBV6-3; DNA: TGTGCCAGCAGTTACCCCTTCCAAGTGAACACTGAAGCTTTCTTT; CDR3: CASSYPFQVNTEAFF
J: TRBJ1-1; size: once; D: NA; V: TRBV4-3; DNA: TGCGCCAGCAGCCAATCGGGACTTCTGAACACTGAAGCTTTCTTT; CDR3: CASSQSGLLNTEAFF
J: TRBJ1-2; size: NA; D: NA; V: TRBV7-8; DNA: TGTGCCAGCAGCTTAAGACCTCGGGGGCTAGAATCGGGCTACACCTTC; CDR3: CASSLRPRGLESGYTF
J: TRBJ1-2; size: NA; D: NA; V: TRBV4-1; DNA: TGCGCCAGCAGCCAAGATACGGACCCTAACTATGGCTACACCTTC; CDR3: CASSQDTDPNYGYTF
J: TRBJ2-1; size: NA; D: NA; V: TRBV11-3; DNA: TGTGCCAGCAGCTTAGGACTAGGAAACAATGAGCAGTTCTTC; CDR3: CASSLGLGNNEQFF
J: TRBJ1-5; size: NA; D: TRBD1; V: TRBV27; DNA: TGTGCCAGCAGTCCGAACGGGGACAGGCGGGCCGGCCAGCATTTT; CDR3: CASSPNGDRRAGQHF
J: TRBJ1-1; size: NA; D: NA; V: TRBV19; DNA: TGTGCCAGTAGTCCCGGGGCTGAGGACACTGAAGCTTTCTTT; CDR3: CASSPGAEDTEAFF
J: TRBJ1-1; size: once; D: NA; V: TRBV5-1; DNA: TGCGCCAGCAGCTACCGGGGGTCCGGCGAAGCTTTCTTT; CDR3: CASSYRGSGEAFF
J: TRBJ1-3; size: NA; D: NA; V: TRBV19; DNA: TGTGCCAGTAGTATAGATCCTACTGGAAACACCATATATTTT; CDR3: CASSIDPTGNTIYF
J: TRBJ1-1; size: NA; D: NA; V: TRBV7-2; DNA: TGTGCCAGCAAGGTACAAGTGAACACTGAAGCTTTCTTT; CDR3: CASKVQVNTEAFF
J: TRBJ1-1; size: NA; D: NA; V: TRBV7-9; DNA: TGTGCCAGCAGCTTAGGGGGCGCGGGGTCTGAAGCTTTCTTT; CDR3: CASSLGGAGSEAFF
J: TRBJ1-2; size: NA; D: TRBD1; V: TRBV27; DNA: TGTGCCAGCAGTTTTATTACCCAGACAGGGGGCAATCATGGCTACACCTTC; CDR3: CASSFITQTGGNHGYTF
J: TRBJ2-3; size: NA; D: NA; V: TRBV5-4; DNA: TGTGCCAGCAGCTTGGACCTCACCCGGCAGTATTTT; CDR3: CASSLDLTRQYF
J: TRBJ1-5; size: NA; D: NA; V: TRBV4-3; DNA: TGCGCCAGCAGCCAAGATCTATCTCAGCCCCAGCATTTT; CDR3: CASSQDLSQPQHF
J: TRBJ2-7; size: NA; D: TRBD1; V: TRBV13; DNA: TGTGCCAGCAGCCCACGGGACAGAGGAGACGAGCAGTACTTC; CDR3: CASSPRDRGDEQYF
J: TRBJ2-7; size: NA; D: NA; V: TRBV6-2/TRBV6-3; DNA: TGTGCCAGCAGTTACTCGTCCGAGCAGTACTTC; CDR3: CASSYSSEQYF
J: TRBJ1-5; size: NA; D: NA; V: TRBV19; DNA: TGTGCCAGTAGTGATCCCGGACAGAGCCAGCATTTT; CDR3: CASSDPGQSQHF
J: TRBJ1-1; size: NA; D: NA; V: TRBV20-1; DNA: TGCAGTGCTAGTGGGACGGTGAACACTGAAGCTTTCTTT; CDR3: CSASGTVNTEAFF
J: TRBJ1-5; size: NA; D: NA; V: TRBV19; DNA: TGTGCCAGTAGTTTGGGTGGGGGTCAGCCCCAGCATTTT; CDR3: CASSLGGGQPQHF
J: TRBJ2-3; size: NA; D: NA; V: TRBV15; DNA: TGTGCCACCAGCAGAGCTGGACAGGGGCCAGCGGGGGGCCTCACAGATACGCAGTATTTT; CDR3: CATSRAGQGPAGGLTDTQYF
J: TRBJ1-2; size: NA; D: TRBD1; V: TRBV3-1/TRBV3-2; DNA: TGTGCCAGCAGCCAAGGGACAGGGGGCGCGGGGAACTATGGCTACACCTTC; CDR3: CASSQGTGGAGNYGYTF
J: TRBJ2-1; size: NA; D: NA; V: TRBV12-3/TRBV12-4; DNA: TGTGCCAGCAGTTTATTCGTGACGTCTGAGCAGTTCTTC; CDR3: CASSLFVTSEQFF